This entry lists 26 T cell receptor beta chains sequenced from one sample in a study of T-cell reconstitution after alpha-beta-depleted transplantation in children. TCRbeta library construction was performed incorporating unique molecular identifiers. TCRdb independently ran MiXCR on the PCR reads; one entry per CDR3 protein. The data contain about 440,000 distinct CDR3 sequences, roughly 44% of them singletons. This material consisted of PBMCs, taken before TCRalphabeta/CD19-depleted stem cell transplant. The receptor source for this set is a girl aged 2-10 years with aplastic anemia, due to receive a stem cell transplant.

The J gene is TRBJ1-1, the V gene TRBV7-9; 7 nucleotides agree with TRBD1. The length of the CDR3 is 12 residues. Unmatched junction bases numbered 8, after V lost 5 bases and J lost 11 bases. Germline V gene data show CDR1 as SEHNR and CDR2 as FQNEAQ (reference sequence). The CDR3 DNA is TGTGCCAGCAGCCCCGACAGGGTCGACGCTTTCTTT. Its translation: CASSPDRVDAFF. The full variable domain, in which reference TRBV7-9 and TRBJ1-1 provide the parts outside the CDR3, is DTGVSQNPRHKITKRGQNVTFRCDPISEHNRLYWYRQTLGQGPEFLTYFQNEAQLEKSRLLSDRFSAERPKGSFSTLEIQRTEQGDSAMYLCASSPDRVDAFFGQGTRLTVV.

The V and J genes are TRBV5-1 and TRBJ1-2; 8 positions match TRBD1. Losses at the gene ends were 4 bases for V and 7 bases for J; bases not matched to a gene: 6. Germline V gene lookup returns CDR1 SGHRS and CDR2 YFSETQ. CDR3 length equals 13 residues. The CDR3: CASSAAGQGGYTF. In DNA, the CDR3 is TGCGCCAGCAGCGCCGCCGGACAGGGTGGCTACACCTTC.

The rearrangement uses TRBV2 and TRBJ2-5, with 7 bases aligning to TRBD1. V shed 2 bases and J 5 bases; nucleotides not matched to a gene: 5. CDR3 size: 14 residues. Germline V gives CDR1 SNHLY, CDR2 FYNNEI. The CDR3 nucleotides read TGTGCCAGCAGTGAACAACAGGGGACCGAGACCCAGTACTTC. Amino acid sequence: CASSEQQGTETQYF.

This clonotype has at least ten counts. The rearrangement joins TRBV11-3 to TRBJ2-2; D is perhaps TRBD2 (6 bases). Between the trimmed V and J ends, which lost 8 bases and 0 bases, there was a span of 10 bases. The germline V gene has CDR1 SGHNT and CDR2 YENEEA. The CDR3 extends over 14 amino acids. CDR3 coding DNA: TGTGCCAGCCAACTAGCAGCGAACACCGGGGAGCTGTTTTTT. Translated, it gives CASQLAANTGELFF.

This clonotype has ten or more counts. The chain joins TRBV30 to TRBJ2-3; 7 bases map to TRBD2. The germline V gene has CDR1 GTSNPN and CDR2 SVGIG (reference sequence). The CDR3 covers 14 residues. The V gene end was trimmed by 0 bases and the J gene end by 4 bases; junction bases not matched to a gene: 4. CDR3 sequence (DNA): TGTGCCTGGAGTGTTGGGAGGGCCTCAGATACGCAGTATTTT. Translated, it gives CAWSVGRASDTQYF.

The table lists this clonotype with a count of one. The chain recombines TRBV20-1 with TRBJ2-7; a possible D gene is TRBD1 (5 bases). Germline CDR1 DFQATT, CDR2 SNEGSKA (reference sequence). The CDR3 has 15 residues. The V and J ends lost 3 bases and 0 bases respectively, with 15 bases between them. CDR3 protein: CSARSFRVNSYEQYF. The DNA for the CDR3 is TGCAGTGCTAGGTCCTTCAGGGTAAACTCCTACGAGCAGTACTTC.

The chain joins TRBV7-8 to TRBJ2-7; D call uncertain. Germline V CDR1 and CDR2: SGHVS, FQNEAQ. Trimming cost V 1 base and J 2 bases, with 12 bases left between them. The length of the CDR3 is 15 residues. This chain's CDR3 is CASSLGSGKPYEQYF. The DNA of the CDR3 is TGTGCCAGCAGCTTAGGGTCGGGCAAGCCCTACGAGCAGTACTTC.

In DNA, the CDR3 is TGTGCCAGCAGCCTACAGAGGACAGGGCGGAATGAGCAGTTCTTC. It encodes CASSLQRTGRNEQFF. The V gene is TRBV7-6, the J gene TRBJ2-1, with 8 bases fitting TRBD1. V lost 5 bases to trimming and J lost 7 bases; unmatched junction nucleotides: 10. Germline V gene data show CDR1 as SGHVS and CDR2 as FNYEAQ. The CDR3 loop spans 15 amino acids.

The CDR3 nucleotides are TGTGCCAGCAGCCAAGAACATCTAGCGGCTTCCTCCTACGAGCAGTACTTC. Residues: CASSQEHLAASSYEQYF. J is TRBJ2-7 and V is TRBV3-1; 7 positions match TRBD2. The CDR3 runs to 17 residues. V lost 0 bases, J lost 0 bases, and 8 bases stayed unmatched. Germline V gene data show CDR1 as LGHDT and CDR2 as YNNKEL (reference sequence).

This clonotype was seen ten or more times. CDR3 loop: CASSLAGDRAYEQYF. For the CDR3, the DNA is TGTGCCAGCAGCCTCGCTGGAGACAGGGCCTACGAGCAGTACTTC. The chain carries TRBV11-2 and TRBJ2-7, with 7 bases fitting TRBD1. V dropped 5 bases and J dropped 2; count of bases not matched to a gene: 9. The CDR3 length is 15 residues. Looked up from germline, CDR1 is SGHAT and CDR2 is FQNNGV. Supplemented by reference TRBV11-2 and TRBJ2-7, the full variable domain reads EAGVAQSPRYKIIEKRQSVAFWCNPISGHATLYWYQQILGQGPKLLIQFQNNGVVDDSQLPKDRFSAERLKGVDSTLKIQPAKLEDSAVYLCASSLAGDRAYEQYFGPGTRLTVT.

This clonotype came up many times. V usage is TRBV7-9 and J usage is TRBJ2-3; TRBD2 aligns across 12 bases. V shed 5 bases, J shed 4 bases, and the junction held 1 base outside the gene matches. The V gene's germline CDR1 is SEHNR and CDR2 FQNEAQ (reference sequence). The CDR3 covers 14 residues. The CDR3 region is CASSGLAGSDTQYF. CDR3 DNA sequence: TGTGCCAGCAGCGGACTAGCGGGATCAGATACGCAGTATTTT.

Only a few counts were recorded for this clonotype. V usage is TRBV6-1 and J usage is TRBJ2-1; 7 bases fit TRBD2. Germline values: CDR1 MNHNS, CDR2 SASEGT. V lost 5 bases to trimming and J lost 4 bases; unmatched junction nucleotides: 5. This CDR3 has 14 residues. CDR3 nucleotides: TGTGCCAGCAGTCAAAGCGGGATTTACAATGAGCAGTTCTTC. Translation gives CASSQSGIYNEQFF.

This clonotype was observed many times. This chain connects TRBV4-2 to TRBJ2-2; TRBD2 aligns across 7 bases. Germline V gene lookup returns CDR1 LGHNA and CDR2 YNFKEQ. The CDR3 consists of 17 residues. Trimming at V came to 1 base and at J to 3 bases, leaving 8 bases not matched to a gene. The CDR3: CASSQVLAGYDTGELFF. The CDR3 nucleotides are TGTGCCAGCAGCCAAGTATTAGCGGGTTACGACACCGGGGAGCTGTTTTTT.

The V and J genes are TRBV7-9 and TRBJ2-3; no clear D gene. The germline V and J ends were trimmed by 7 bases and 4 bases, with 18 bases remaining between them. The CDR3 sequence is 15 residues long. Germline V gene sequence: CDR1 SEHNR, CDR2 FQNEAQ (reference sequence). The CDR3 DNA follows: TGTGCCAGCATGACGGGTCAGGATGGGGCAGATACGCAGTATTTT. Translated, it gives CASMTGQDGADTQYF.

The chain combines TRBV11-2 with TRBJ2-3; D gene ambiguous. The germline gives CDR1 SGHAT, CDR2 FQNNGV. This CDR3 region has 14 residues. V gave up 3 bases and J gave up 2 bases, with 9 bases separating them. The CDR3 sequence is CASSFRRFTDTQYF. In DNA form, the CDR3 reads TGTGCCAGCAGCTTTCGTAGGTTCACAGATACGCAGTATTTT.

This chain connects TRBV4-3 to TRBJ2-2, with TRBD2 identical over 9 bases. This CDR3 is 17 amino acids long. Germline trimming cut 4 bases from V and 2 bases from J; bases unmatched to any gene: 8. Germline V lookup: CDR1 LGHNA, CDR2 YSLEER. As DNA, the CDR3 is TGCGCCAGCAGCCTCTCTCGGACTAGCGATAACACCGGGGAGCTGTTTTTT. The encoded protein is CASSLSRTSDNTGELFF.

The CDR3, as DNA: TGTGCCAGCAGCTTGTCGGAGACAGTACAACGCAATGAGCAGTTCTTC. Translation gives CASSLSETVQRNEQFF. This chain connects TRBV11-2 to TRBJ2-1; D is perhaps TRBD1 (5 bases). The length of the CDR3 is 16 residues. Germline values: CDR1 SGHAT, CDR2 FQNNGV. The V and J ends lost 3 bases and 6 bases respectively, with 18 bases between them.

This sequence joins TRBV12-3 or TRBV12-4 and TRBJ2-7; D might be TRBD2 (6 bases). This CDR3 comprises 15 residues. The V end was cut by 5 bases, the J end by 1 base, with 15 bases between. Here the CDR3 DNA reads TGTGCCAGCAGTCAAGACGGGGACTCTTCCTACGAGCAGTACTTC. It yields the protein CASSQDGDSSYEQYF.

This clonotype was detected a few times. CDR3 in DNA: TGTGCCAGCAGTTGGGTAGCGGGGGTCTACAATGAGCAGTTCTTC. This codes for CASSWVAGVYNEQFF. This sequence joins TRBV6-2 or TRBV6-3 and TRBJ2-1, with 9 bases identical to TRBD2. The germline gives CDR1 MNHEY, CDR2 SVGEGT. This CDR3 has 15 amino acids. J was trimmed by 3 bases and V by 4 bases; bases with no gene match: 4.

The chain employs TRBV6-1 and TRBJ2-3, with unresolved D. Germline V lookup: CDR1 MNHNS, CDR2 SASEGT. The CDR3 has 16 amino acids. The germline V and J ends were trimmed by 5 bases and 0 bases, with 15 bases remaining between them. CDR3 nucleotide sequence: TGTGCCAGCAGTACGGTGACCGCCGCTAGCACAGATACGCAGTATTTT. This gives the protein CASSTVTAASTDTQYF.

There are many counts of this clonotype. The chain couples TRBV7-2 to TRBJ2-7; the D gene could be TRBD1 or TRBD2 (5 bases each). The CDR3 runs 14 residues. V lost 4 bases, J lost 3 bases, and 13 bases lay in between. Per the germline V gene, CDR1 is SGHTA and CDR2 is FQGNSA. The CDR3 here is CASSYQGTGYEQYF. CDR3 nucleotides: TGTGCCAGCAGCTACCAAGGGACCGGCTACGAGCAGTACTTC.

This clonotype appeared a single time. The chain is built from TRBV20-1 and TRBJ2-3, with 8 bases identical to TRBD1. The CDR3 extends over 15 amino acids. Germline loops: CDR1 DFQATT, CDR2 SNEGSKA (reference sequence). J lost 0 bases, V lost 5 bases, and 7 bases had no gene match. The CDR3 coding sequence is TGCAGTGCTGAGACAGGGGACTTAAGCACAGATACGCAGTATTTT. Residues: CSAETGDLSTDTQYF.

The chain uses TRBV6-5 and TRBJ2-7, with D perhaps matching TRBD1 (5 bases). Trimming took 1 base from V and 0 from J, leaving 10 bases between them. Germline CDR1 is MNHEY and CDR2 is SVGAGI. The CDR3 spans 15 residues. CDR3 nucleotide sequence: TGTGCCAGCAGTTACTACCCACAGGCCTCCTACGAGCAGTACTTC. This codes for CASSYYPQASYEQYF.

V and J are TRBV9 and TRBJ2-3, with D uncertain. V was clipped by 4 bases and J by 5 bases, with 17 bases between them. The germline V gene encodes CDR1 SGDLS and CDR2 YYNGEE. The CDR3 spans 15 residues. The chain's CDR3 is CASSPLTTSGDTQYF. The CDR3 DNA reads TGTGCCAGCAGCCCATTGACAACCTCAGGAGATACGCAGTATTTT.

There are a few counts of this clonotype. The chain links TRBV28 to TRBJ2-5; 14 nucleotides agree with TRBD2. After removal of 5 bases from V and 1 base from J, the junction contained 9 bases not matched to a gene. The CDR3 totals 18 residues. CDR1 MDHEN and CDR2 SYDVKM come from the germline V gene. The CDR3 bases are TGTGCCAGCAGTCCCCCGCCCGGACTAGCGGGGGGCCAAGAGACCCAGTACTTC. It codes for CASSPPPGLAGGQETQYF.

This clonotype was counted only a few times. The chain joins TRBV20-1 to TRBJ2-1; unclear D gene. Trimming removed 2 bases from V and 0 bases from J, with 8 bases in between. CDR3 length equals 14 residues. The germline V gene encodes CDR1 DFQATT and CDR2 SNEGSKA (reference sequence). DNA of the CDR3: TGCAGTGCTAGACACGGAAACTCCTACAATGAGCAGTTCTTC. Translated: CSARHGNSYNEQFF.